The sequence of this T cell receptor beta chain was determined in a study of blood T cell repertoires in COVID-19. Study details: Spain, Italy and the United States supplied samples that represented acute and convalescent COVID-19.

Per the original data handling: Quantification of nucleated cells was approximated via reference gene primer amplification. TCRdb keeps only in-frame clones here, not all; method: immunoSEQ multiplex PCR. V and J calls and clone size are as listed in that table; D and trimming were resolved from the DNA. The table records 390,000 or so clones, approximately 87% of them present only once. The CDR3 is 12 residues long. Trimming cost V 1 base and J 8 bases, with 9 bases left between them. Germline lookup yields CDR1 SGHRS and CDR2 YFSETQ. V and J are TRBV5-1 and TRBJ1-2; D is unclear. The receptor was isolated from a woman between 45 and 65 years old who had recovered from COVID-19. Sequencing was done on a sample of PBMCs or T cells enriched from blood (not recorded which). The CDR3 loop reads CASSLSRMGYTF. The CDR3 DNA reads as TGCGCCAGCAGCTTGAGCAGGATGGGCTACACCTTC.